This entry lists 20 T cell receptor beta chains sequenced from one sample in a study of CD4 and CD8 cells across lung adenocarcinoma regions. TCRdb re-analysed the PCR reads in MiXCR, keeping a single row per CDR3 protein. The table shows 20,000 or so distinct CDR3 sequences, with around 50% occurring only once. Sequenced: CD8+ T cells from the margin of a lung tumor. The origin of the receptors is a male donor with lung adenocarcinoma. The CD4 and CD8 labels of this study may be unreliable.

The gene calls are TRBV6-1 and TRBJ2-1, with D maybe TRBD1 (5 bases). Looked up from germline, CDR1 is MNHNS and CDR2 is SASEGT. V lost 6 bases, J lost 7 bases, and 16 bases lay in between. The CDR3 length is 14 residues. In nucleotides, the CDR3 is TGTGCCAGCAGAACGGGTAGCAGGGCGAATGAGCAGTTCTTC. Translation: CASRTGSRANEQFF.

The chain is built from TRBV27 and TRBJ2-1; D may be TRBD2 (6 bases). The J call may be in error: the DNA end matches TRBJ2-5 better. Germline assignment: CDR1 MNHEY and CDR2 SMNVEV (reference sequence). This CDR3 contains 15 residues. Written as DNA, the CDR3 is TGTGCCACGGGGGACGGGAGCCCCGACACAGAGACCCAGTACTTC. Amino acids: CATGDGSPDTETQYF.

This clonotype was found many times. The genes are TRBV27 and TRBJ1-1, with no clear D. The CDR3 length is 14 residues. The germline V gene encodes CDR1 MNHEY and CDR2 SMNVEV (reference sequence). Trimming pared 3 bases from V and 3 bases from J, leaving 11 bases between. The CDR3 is CASSFAGSDTEAFF. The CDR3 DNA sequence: TGTGCCAGCAGTTTCGCGGGGAGCGACACTGAAGCTTTCTTT.

Here the CDR3 DNA reads TGTGCCAGCAGACACAAGGCCGCCTCGACTGAAGCTTTCTTT. Amino acid sequence: CASRHKAASTEAFF. The chain is built from TRBV3-1 and TRBJ1-1; D ambiguous. This CDR3 is built from 14 residues. CDR1 LGHDT and CDR2 YNNKEL come from the germline V gene (reference sequence). Trimming removed 6 bases from V and 5 bases from J, with 16 bases in between. Full variable domain (rest looked up from reference TRBV3-1 and TRBJ1-1): DTAVSQTPKYLVTQMGNDKSIKCEQNLGHDTMYWYKQDSKKFLKIMFSYNNKELIINETVPNRFSPKSPDKAHLNLHINSLELGDSAVYFCASRHKAASTEAFFGQGTRLTVV.

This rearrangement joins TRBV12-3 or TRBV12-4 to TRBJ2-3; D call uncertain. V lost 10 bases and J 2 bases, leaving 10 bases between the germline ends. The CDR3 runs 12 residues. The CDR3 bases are TGTGCCACCGAAGAGAACACAGATACGCAGTATTTT. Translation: CATEENTDTQYF.

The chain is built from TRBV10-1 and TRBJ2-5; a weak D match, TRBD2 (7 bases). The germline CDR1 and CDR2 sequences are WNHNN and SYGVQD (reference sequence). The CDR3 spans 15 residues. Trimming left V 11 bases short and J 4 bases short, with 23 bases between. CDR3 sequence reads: CAGGEGGWDTETQYF. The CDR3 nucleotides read TGCGCCGGGGGGGAGGGGGGTTGGGACACAGAGACCCAGTACTTC.

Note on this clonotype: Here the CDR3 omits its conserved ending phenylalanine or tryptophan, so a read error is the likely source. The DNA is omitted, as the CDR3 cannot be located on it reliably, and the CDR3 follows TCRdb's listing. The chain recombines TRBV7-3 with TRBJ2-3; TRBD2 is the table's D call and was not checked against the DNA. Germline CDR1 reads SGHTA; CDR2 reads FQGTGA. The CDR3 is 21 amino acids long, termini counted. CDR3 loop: CASSSGFRQGPPPPPPVSSSS.

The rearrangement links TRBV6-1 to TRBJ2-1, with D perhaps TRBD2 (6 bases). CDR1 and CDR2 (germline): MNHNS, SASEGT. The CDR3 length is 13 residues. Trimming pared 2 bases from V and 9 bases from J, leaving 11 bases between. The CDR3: CASSESGLGEQFF. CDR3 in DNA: TGTGCCAGCAGTGAAAGCGGGCTAGGTGAGCAGTTCTTC.

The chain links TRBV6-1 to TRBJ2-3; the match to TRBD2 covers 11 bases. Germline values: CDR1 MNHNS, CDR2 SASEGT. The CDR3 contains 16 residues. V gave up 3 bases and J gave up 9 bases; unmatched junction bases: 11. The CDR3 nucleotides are TGTGCCAGCAGTGACCGGGGGACTAGCGGCCAAGAGACGCAGTATTTT. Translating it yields CASSDRGTSGQETQYF.

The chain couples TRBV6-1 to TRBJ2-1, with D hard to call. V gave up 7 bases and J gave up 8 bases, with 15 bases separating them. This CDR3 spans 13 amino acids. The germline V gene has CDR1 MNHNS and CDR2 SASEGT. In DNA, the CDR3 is TGTGCCAGCAAGCTATCTTACCCCCATGAGCAGTTCTTC. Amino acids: CASKLSYPHEQFF.

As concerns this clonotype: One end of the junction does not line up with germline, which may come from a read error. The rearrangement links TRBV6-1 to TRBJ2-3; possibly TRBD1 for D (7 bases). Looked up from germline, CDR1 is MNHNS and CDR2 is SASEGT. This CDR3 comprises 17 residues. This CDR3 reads CASSEEWGRGETETQYF. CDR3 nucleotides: TGTGCCAGCAGTGAGGAGTGGGGCAGGGGGGAGACAGAGACGCAGTATTTC.

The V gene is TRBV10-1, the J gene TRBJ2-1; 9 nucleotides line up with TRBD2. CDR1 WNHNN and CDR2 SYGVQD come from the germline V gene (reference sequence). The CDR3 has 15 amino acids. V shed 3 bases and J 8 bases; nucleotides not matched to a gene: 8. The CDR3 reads CASSEVAGGVDEQFF. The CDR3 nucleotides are TGCGCCAGCAGTGAAGTTGCGGGGGGGGTCGATGAGCAGTTCTTC.

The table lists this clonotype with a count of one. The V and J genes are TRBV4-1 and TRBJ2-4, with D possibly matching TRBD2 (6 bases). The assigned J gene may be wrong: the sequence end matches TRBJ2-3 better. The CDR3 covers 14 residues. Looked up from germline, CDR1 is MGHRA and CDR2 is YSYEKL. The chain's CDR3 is CASTGVWAKNTQYF. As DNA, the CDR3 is TGCGCCAGCACGGGAGTGTGGGCGAAAAACACTCAGTATTTT.

CDR3 in amino acids: CASSLQLGAGGNEQFF. CDR3 nucleotides: TGTGCCAGCAGCCTCCAATTGGGTGCCGGGGGCAATGAGCAGTTCTTC. The chain carries TRBV6-1 and TRBJ2-1; perhaps TRBD2 as D (6 bases). The CDR3 runs to 16 residues. Germline assignment: CDR1 MNHNS and CDR2 SASEGT. The V and J ends lost 6 bases and 6 bases respectively, with 21 bases between them.

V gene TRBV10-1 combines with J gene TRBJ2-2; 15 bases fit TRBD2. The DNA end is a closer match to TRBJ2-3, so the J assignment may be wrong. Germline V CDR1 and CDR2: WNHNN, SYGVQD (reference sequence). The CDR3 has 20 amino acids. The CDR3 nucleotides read TGCGCCAGCAGTGAGTCCTCGGGACTAGCGGGAGGTCCGAGCACCGGGGAGCAGTATTTT. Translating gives CASSESSGLAGGPSTGEQYF.

The CDR3 spells CASTRRGPSGANVLTF. CDR3 nucleotide sequence: TGTGCCAGCACCAGAAGGGGTCCCTCTGGGGCCAACGTCCTGACTTTC. The chain links TRBV12-3 or TRBV12-4 to TRBJ2-6, with D maybe TRBD1 (5 bases). This CDR3 has 16 amino acids. The V gene lost 7 bases and the J gene lost 0 bases, with 13 bases spanning the gap.

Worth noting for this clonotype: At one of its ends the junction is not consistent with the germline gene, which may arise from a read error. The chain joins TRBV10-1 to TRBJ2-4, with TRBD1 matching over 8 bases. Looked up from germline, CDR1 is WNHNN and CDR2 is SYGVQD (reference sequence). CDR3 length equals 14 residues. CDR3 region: CGGRGLGAKNIQYF. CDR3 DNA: TGCGGCGGCAGGGGGCTGGGGGCCAAAAATATTCAGTATTTC.

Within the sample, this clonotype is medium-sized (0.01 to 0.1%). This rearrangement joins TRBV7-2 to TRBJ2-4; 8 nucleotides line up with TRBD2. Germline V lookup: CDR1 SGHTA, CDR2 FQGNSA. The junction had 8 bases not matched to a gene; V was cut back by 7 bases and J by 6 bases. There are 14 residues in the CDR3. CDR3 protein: CASTLGRGGNIQYF. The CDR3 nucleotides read TGTGCCAGCACCCTCGGGAGGGGCGGAAACATTCAGTACTTC.

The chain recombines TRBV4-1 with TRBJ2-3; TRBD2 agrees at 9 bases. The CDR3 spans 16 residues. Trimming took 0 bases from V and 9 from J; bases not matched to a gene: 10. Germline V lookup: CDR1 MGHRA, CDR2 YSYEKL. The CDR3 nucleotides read TGCGCCAGCAGCCAAGATTCCGGACTAGCGCTTACAACGCAGTATTTT. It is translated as CASSQDSGLALTTQYF.

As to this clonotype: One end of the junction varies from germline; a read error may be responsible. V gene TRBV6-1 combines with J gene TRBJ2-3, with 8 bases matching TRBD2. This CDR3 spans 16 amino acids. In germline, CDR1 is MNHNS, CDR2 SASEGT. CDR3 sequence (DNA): TGTGCCAGCGGGTGGCGGGGGGCTCGCGACCCAGATACCCAGTACTTT. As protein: CASGWRGARDPDTQYF.